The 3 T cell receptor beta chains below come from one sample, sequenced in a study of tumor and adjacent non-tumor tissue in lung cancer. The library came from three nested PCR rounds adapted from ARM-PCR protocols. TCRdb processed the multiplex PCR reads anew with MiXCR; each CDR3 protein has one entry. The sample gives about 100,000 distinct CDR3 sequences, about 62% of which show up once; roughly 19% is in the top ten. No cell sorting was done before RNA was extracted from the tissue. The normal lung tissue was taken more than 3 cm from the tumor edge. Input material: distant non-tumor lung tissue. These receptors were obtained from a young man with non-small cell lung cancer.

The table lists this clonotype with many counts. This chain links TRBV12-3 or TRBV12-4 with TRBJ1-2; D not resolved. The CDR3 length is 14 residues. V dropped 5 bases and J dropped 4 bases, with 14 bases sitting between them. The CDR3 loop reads CASSLTFTIYGYTF. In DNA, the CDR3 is TGTGCCAGCAGTCTAACATTTACTATCTATGGCTACACCTTC.

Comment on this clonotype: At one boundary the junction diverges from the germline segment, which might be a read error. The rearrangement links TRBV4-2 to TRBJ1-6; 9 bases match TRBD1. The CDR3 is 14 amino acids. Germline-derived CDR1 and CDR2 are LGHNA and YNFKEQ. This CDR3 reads CVSCQGTGNSPLHF. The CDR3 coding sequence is TGTGTCAGCTGCCAAGGGACAGGGAATTCACCCCTCCACTTT.

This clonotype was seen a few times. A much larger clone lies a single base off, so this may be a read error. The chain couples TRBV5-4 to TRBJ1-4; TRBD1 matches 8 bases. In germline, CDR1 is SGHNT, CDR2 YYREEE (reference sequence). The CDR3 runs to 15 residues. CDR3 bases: TGTGCCAGCAGCCCGACAGGGGAGACTAGTGAAAAACTGTTTTTT. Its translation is CASSPTGETSEKLFF. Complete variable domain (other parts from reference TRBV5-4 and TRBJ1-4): ETGVTQSPTHLIKTRGQQVTLRCSSQSGHNTVSWYQQALGQGPQFIFQYYREEENGRGNFPPRFSGLQFPNYSSELNVNALELDDSALYLCASSPTGETSEKLFFGSGTQLSVL.